This TCR beta chain was found in a study of blood T cell repertoires in COVID-19 (TCRdb year 2020). In terms of the full investigation: Samples from collaborators originated in the United States, Italy and Spain and spanned both the acute and convalescent phases of COVID-19. The samples were drawn from two sources: the first 160 participants of the ongoing ImmuneRACE study, and 1,000 to 1,500 subjects contributed by 6 global collaborators. HLA class I and class II types, where available, came from metadata supplied by the sample provider rather than from assay-based typing. The prospective study material was composed of cDNA or gDNA derived from T cells, B-cell-depleted T cells, or PBMCs. The dataset comprised deeply sampled blood TCRbeta repertoires from subjects exposed to, actively infected with, or recovered from COVID-19. The sample metadata nearly always contained a de-identified subject ID, COVID-19 status, age in years and sex. A freely available public database, intended as a resource for researchers studying the immune response to SARS-CoV-2, is where the repertoires were released.

The immunoSEQ Assay, a bias-controlled multiplex PCR, was used to amplify TCRbeta CDR3 regions from genomic DNA. Per the original workflow: Nucleated cell counts per sample were estimated from amplification of reference gene primers within the assay. Sequence reads were collapsed and filtered to measure the absolute abundance of every unique TCRbeta CDR3 rearrangement. For each sample, productive Simpson clonality was calculated by taking the square root of Simpson's diversity index across productive rearrangements. As stored in TCRdb, this immuneACCESS dataset retains in-frame rearrangements with V and J assigned. A fraction of the clones does not appear; measured against another copy, unresolved V genes explain less than half of the discrepancy, and the remainder lacks a known reason. V and J calls and clone size are as listed in that table; D and trimming were resolved from the DNA. In this sample the table shows approximately 89,000 clones, 65% to 80% of which occur a single time. The ten largest clonotypes hold about half of the sample.

Broad study findings and their caveats: The quantity of clinical and demographic metadata differed by source and by participant and was supplied without curation.

This clone has just one count. There is no known antigen for this receptor. No qualities accompany the bases; no much larger clone lies one base away. Collaborating institutions collected whole blood in K2EDTA tubes following their own protocols. For TCRbeta analysis, collaborator samples were shipped as frozen whole blood, as isolated PBMCs, or as DNA extracted from either sample type. V trim: 3 bases; J trim: 5 bases; unmatched bases: 7. Reading from cysteine to phenylalanine, the CDR3 counts 14 amino acids. Kept here is only the CDR3 DNA, which spans 42 bases and is read in frame from base 1. As encoded in the germline V gene, CDR1 is SGHRS while CDR2 is YFSETQ.

The receptor was isolated from a human donor in a cohort sampled during active COVID-19. The chain is assembled from TRBV5-1 and TRBJ1-1, with TRBD1 identical over 7 junction bases. Specimen: peripheral blood. The CDR3 has the sequence CASSSSTGSTEAFF. The sequenced DNA: TGCGCCAGCAGCTCATCGACAGGGAGTACTGAAGCTTTCTTT.